Below are 15 T cell receptor beta chains sequenced from a single sample in a study of long-term antiretroviral therapy in people with HIV. With survey level as its setting, the immunoSEQ assay was v3.0. The protocol was immunoSEQ multiplex PCR, while the TCRdb copy is restricted to in-frame clones and leaves out a portion. The data contain 30,000 to 40,000 clones, roughly 85% of them singletons. Sequencing used unsorted PBMCs, obtained 0.4 years before starting antiretroviral therapy. The receptors originated from a man aged 18 to 30 with HIV.

The chain couples TRBV6-1 to TRBJ1-5; D is ambiguous. Germline assignment: CDR1 MNHNS and CDR2 SASEGT. Trimming removed 6 bases at V and 4 bases at J, with 7 bases between. This CDR3 contains 12 residues. In DNA, the CDR3 is TGTGCCAGCAGGTTCGGAAATCAGCCCCAGCATTTT. Amino acid sequence: CASRFGNQPQHF.

CDR3 amino acids: CASSQESGSSYEQYF. CDR3 sequence (DNA): TGTGCCAGCAGCCAAGAAAGCGGGAGCTCCTACGAGCAGTACTTC. The V gene is TRBV4-2, the J gene TRBJ2-5; the match to TRBD2 covers 8 bases. The assigned J gene may be wrong: the sequence end matches TRBJ2-7 better. The germline CDR1 and CDR2 sequences are LGHNA and YNFKEQ. The CDR3 is 15 amino acids.

The rearrangement links TRBV28 to TRBJ1-3, with TRBD1 matching over 8 bases. Per the germline V gene, CDR1 is MDHEN and CDR2 is SYDVKM. V shed 6 bases and J 6 bases; nucleotides not matched to a gene: 10. The CDR3 is made up of 15 amino acids. The CDR3 sequence is CASRLARGRVNTIYF. In DNA form, the CDR3 reads TGTGCCAGCAGATTGGCCAGGGGGCGAGTAAACACCATATATTTT.

The chain combines TRBV30 with TRBJ1-2, with D tentatively TRBD1 (5 bases). The CDR3 is 13 residues long. Looked up from germline, CDR1 is GTSNPN and CDR2 is SVGIG (reference sequence). V was trimmed by 0 bases and J by 4 bases, leaving 9 bases between them. The CDR3 is CAWSVQGGYGYTF. CDR3 in DNA: TGTGCCTGGAGTGTCCAGGGAGGCTATGGCTACACCTTC.

The genes are TRBV7-9 and TRBJ1-3, with 7 nucleotides matching TRBD1. V dropped 3 bases and J dropped 0; count of bases not matched to a gene: 11. From germline, CDR1 is SEHNR and CDR2 FQNEAQ (reference sequence). The CDR3 has 18 amino acids. CDR3 residues: CASSFPPDREDSGNTIYF. CDR3 in DNA: TGTGCCAGCAGCTTCCCCCCCGACAGGGAAGACTCTGGAAACACCATATATTTT.

This rearrangement joins TRBV9 to TRBJ1-5; no clear D. The germline CDR1 and CDR2 sequences are SGDLS and YYNGEE. The CDR3 consists of 15 residues. V was clipped by 3 bases and J by 0 bases, with 10 bases between them. This chain's CDR3 is CASSATAYSNQPQHF. The DNA for the CDR3 is TGTGCCAGCAGCGCGACGGCCTATAGCAATCAGCCCCAGCATTTT.

The V and J genes are TRBV5-5 and TRBJ1-2; TRBD1 aligns across 12 bases. Unmatched junction bases numbered 4, after V lost 3 bases and J lost 4 bases. The germline V gene encodes CDR1 SGHKS and CDR2 YYEKEE (reference sequence). This CDR3 has 15 amino acids. Here the CDR3 DNA reads TGTGCCAGCAGCTGGGGGACAGGGGGCACCTATGGCTACACCTTC. The encoded protein is CASSWGTGGTYGYTF.

The chain uses TRBV14 and TRBJ2-5; D unresolved. Trimming cost V 0 bases and J 5 bases, with 10 bases left between them. The CDR3 spans 14 residues. Germline V gene sequence: CDR1 SGHDN, CDR2 FVKESK. The DNA for the CDR3 is TGTGCCAGCAGCCAAGAGCCCCTCGGGGAGACCCAGTACTTC. It translates to CASSQEPLGETQYF.

The chain recombines TRBV5-4 with TRBJ2-5; 9 bases align to TRBD2. This CDR3 has 18 residues. The germline V gene encodes CDR1 SGHNT and CDR2 YYREEE (reference sequence). J was trimmed by 3 bases and V by 5 bases; bases with no gene match: 17. The CDR3 region has the DNA TGTGCCAGCAGTTTGCCTCCTAGCGGGAATAGGAGGGAAGAGACCCAGTACTTC. Encoded protein: CASSLPPSGNRREETQYF.

DNA of the CDR3: TGTGCCAGCAGTTCACCGCCCGGGACAGGGTTTATCTACGAGCAGTACTTC. This translates into CASSSPPGTGFIYEQYF. The genes are TRBV27 and TRBJ2-7, with TRBD1 identical over 9 bases. CDR3 length equals 17 residues. The J segment lost 3 bases and the V segment lost 4 bases, leaving 13 bases of the junction unmatched. The germline CDR1 and CDR2 sequences are MNHEY and SMNVEV (reference sequence).

This clone occurred once. J is TRBJ2-5 and V is TRBV28, with 7 bases lining up with TRBD1. Germline V gene sequence: CDR1 MDHEN, CDR2 SYDVKM. The length of the CDR3 is 14 residues. J lost 1 base, V lost 5 bases, and 4 bases had no gene match. Here the CDR3 DNA reads TGTGCCAGCAGTCCCGACAGGGTCCAAGAGACCCAGTACTTC. Translated: CASSPDRVQETQYF.

The rearrangement links TRBV29-1 to TRBJ2-3; D possibly corresponds to TRBD2 (5 bases). The CDR3 totals 13 residues. V was shortened by 7 bases and J by 6 bases, with 17 bases between the two germline ends. The germline CDR1 and CDR2 sequences are SQVTM and ANQGSEA. The CDR3 reads CSALDWREDTQYF. The CDR3 DNA is TGCAGCGCCTTGGACTGGCGTGAGGATACGCAGTATTTT.

The chain carries TRBV7-8 and TRBJ2-7, with D perhaps matching TRBD2 (5 bases). Germline V CDR1 and CDR2: SGHVS, FQNEAQ. CDR3 length: 13 residues. V was trimmed by 4 bases and J by 3 bases, leaving 10 bases between them. The CDR3: CASSYRGSYEQYF. CDR3 DNA sequence: TGTGCCAGCAGCTACCGAGGGAGCTACGAGCAGTACTTC.

CDR3 bases: TGTGCCAGCAGCTTGACAGGGGGCCACTTCACTGAAGCTTTCTTT. Protein product: CASSLTGGHFTEAFF. This chain uses TRBV5-5 with TRBJ1-1; TRBD1 matches at 9 bases. Germline loops: CDR1 SGHKS, CDR2 YYEKEE (reference sequence). Trimming took 1 base from V and 4 from J; bases not matched to a gene: 5. The CDR3 has 15 amino acids.

The gene calls are TRBV14 and TRBJ2-1, with D possibly being TRBD1 or TRBD2 (5 bases each). This CDR3 has 17 residues. With 4 bases removed from V and 8 bases from J, the gap between germline ends came to 24 bases. CDR1 SGHDN and CDR2 FVKESK come from the germline V gene. The CDR3 DNA reads TGTGCCAGCAGCCCGGGTTTGGGCAGGGAGAATAGTTATGAGCAGTTCTTC. Residues: CASSPGLGRENSYEQFF. The full variable domain, with the rest looked up from reference TRBV14 and TRBJ2-1, is EAGVTQFPSHSVIEKGQTVTLRCDPISGHDNLYWYRRVMGKEIKFLLHFVKESKQDESGMPNNRFLAERTGGTYSTLKVQPAELEDSGVYFCASSPGLGRENSYEQFFGPGTRLTVL.